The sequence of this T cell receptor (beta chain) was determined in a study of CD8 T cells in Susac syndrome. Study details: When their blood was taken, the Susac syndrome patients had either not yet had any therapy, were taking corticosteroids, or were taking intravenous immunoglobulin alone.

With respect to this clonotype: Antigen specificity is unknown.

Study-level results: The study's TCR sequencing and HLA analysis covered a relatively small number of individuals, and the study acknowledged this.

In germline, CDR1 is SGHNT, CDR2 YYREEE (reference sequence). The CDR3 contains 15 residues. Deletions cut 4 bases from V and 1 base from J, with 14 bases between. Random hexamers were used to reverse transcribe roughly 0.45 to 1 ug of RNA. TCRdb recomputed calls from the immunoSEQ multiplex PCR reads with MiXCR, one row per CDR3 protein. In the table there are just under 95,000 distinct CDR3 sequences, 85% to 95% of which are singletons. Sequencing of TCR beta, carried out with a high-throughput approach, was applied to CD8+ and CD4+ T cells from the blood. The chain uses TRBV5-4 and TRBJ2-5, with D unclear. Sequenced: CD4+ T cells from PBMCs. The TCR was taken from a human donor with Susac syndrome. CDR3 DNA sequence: TGTGCCAGCAGCACCCGAGCTGAACTCCAAGAGACCCAGTACTTC. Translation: CASSTRAELQETQYF.